The TCR beta chain described here comes from a study of regulatory T cells in long-lasting Graves disease. Study information: Graves' patients, diagnosed recently, had received antithyroid drugs under 3 months.

Building of the TCR beta libraries involved iRepertoire HTBI primers and Arm-PCR of CDR3 regions. In TCRdb, the multiplex PCR reads were re-called with MiXCR into one record per CDR3 protein. This table holds about 440,000 distinct CDR3 sequences, 16% found once. This clonotype was seen only a few times. Time point: newly diagnosed GD, antithyroid drugs for less than 3 months. PBMCs provided the RNA from which the TCR library was made. The CDR3 is made up of 15 amino acids. Germline values: CDR1 KGHSH, CDR2 LQKENI. After removal of 6 bases from V and 4 bases from J, the junction contained 11 bases not matched to a gene. Separately, the same data were catalogued under a study of T cells in Graves' hyperthyroidism and ophthalmopathy. This second report adds: Uncontrolled infections, other autoimmune diseases, pregnancy or lactation led to exclusion of patients.

This clonotype was obtained from a woman in her twenties or thirties with Graves disease. The input for sequencing was peripheral blood mononuclear cells (PBMCs), taken at new diagnosis, from a patient treated with antithyroid drugs. The chain links TRBV18 to TRBJ2-7; 8 positions match TRBD1. The CDR3, as DNA: TGTGCCAGCTCGCCGGGACAGGCGCTGATATACGAGCAGTACTTC. This translates into CASSPGQALIYEQYF.